This T cell receptor beta chain was documented in a study of T-cell memory formation after mild COVID-19. Study-level information: TCR clusters were largely donor specific.

Between the trimmed V and J ends, which lost 4 bases and 6 bases, there was a span of 12 bases. This CDR3 has 13 residues. Germline CDR1 SQVTM, CDR2 ANQGSEA. TCRdb reanalysed the 5' RACE reads using MiXCR and keeps one entry per CDR3 protein. The table includes about 50,000 distinct CDR3 sequences, roughly 12% detected once. This clonotype was counted many times. The sequence was obtained from a man aged 18 to 29 who had mild COVID-19 (a few samples of this study predate the infection). Cell type and time point are not known. Specimen: PBMCs or a T cell subset sorted from them (not recorded which). This chain connects TRBV29-1 to TRBJ1-4; no clear D. The CDR3 loop is CSVGVGNYEKLFF. CDR3 DNA sequence: TGCAGCGTTGGAGTGGGGAACTATGAAAAACTGTTTTTT.